A selection of T cell receptor beta chains follows, all from one sample in a study of graft-versus-host responses after intestinal transplantation. The protocol was immunoSEQ multiplex PCR, while the TCRdb copy is restricted to in-frame clones and leaves out a portion. The sample lists about 90,000 clones; approximately 80% were seen once. Which antigens these TCRs recognize remains unknown. This sample comprised unstimulated CD4+ T cells sorted from spleen or lymph node cells, obtained before intestinal transplant. These receptors all come from a human donor who received an intestinal transplant. CDR3s include the opening cysteine and the closing phenylalanine or tryptophan. Fields, in order: D gene, J gene, V gene, clone size, CDR3 protein, CDR3 DNA. A D gene is named only where the DNA matches it firmly. Only part of the rows carry a size: once, few, many, or a class if the clone is expanded.

>TRBD1|TRBJ1-4|TRBV5-1|NA
CASSLEGQGAQLFF
TGCGCCAGCAGCTTGGAGGGACAGGGGGCTCAACTGTTTTTT
>TRBD2|TRBJ2-5|TRBV10-3|once
CAISEPPLRAGGLVGETQYF
TGTGCCATCAGTGAGCCACCCCTCAGAGCGGGAGGGCTCGTGGGGGAGACCCAGTACTTC
>TRBD1|TRBJ2-7|TRBV28|NA
CATRTGVIYEQYF
TGTGCCACTAGGACAGGGGTTATTTACGAGCAGTACTTC
>TRBD1|TRBJ1-1|TRBV5-1|NA
CASSLGTGSLTGTEAFF
TGCGCCAGCAGCTTGGGGACAGGGAGTCTGACCGGCACTGAAGCTTTCTTT
>TRBD2|TRBJ2-5|TRBV7-3|NA
CASSLTPSGRETQYF
TGTGCCAGCAGCTTAACGCCTAGCGGGAGAGAGACCCAGTACTTC
>NA|TRBJ1-6|TRBV27|once
CASSRLLGAYNSPLHF
TGTGCCAGCAGTCGCCTATTAGGGGCTTATAATTCACCCCTCCACTTT
>NA|TRBJ2-7|TRBV5-4|NA
CASSLGSGLPSYEQYF
TGTGCCAGCAGCTTGGGGAGCGGGTTGCCCTCCTACGAGCAGTACTTC
>NA|TRBJ2-7|TRBV9|NA
CASSFRQVSYEQYF
TGTGCCAGCAGCTTCCGACAGGTCTCCTACGAGCAGTACTTC
>NA|TRBJ2-7|TRBV30|NA
CAWTSGGAQYF
TGTGCCTGGACTTCAGGCGGGGCGCAGTACTTC
>NA|TRBJ1-5|TRBV5-1|NA
CASSLEGGSGQPQHF
TGCGCCAGCAGCTTGGAAGGCGGAAGTGGGCAGCCCCAGCATTTT
>TRBD2|TRBJ2-3|TRBV10-3|NA
CAIKLPSGSDTQYF
TGTGCCATCAAGTTACCTAGCGGCTCAGATACGCAGTATTTT
>NA|TRBJ2-1|TRBV7-6|NA
CASSLGPPQGQFF
TGTGCCAGCAGCTTAGGACCGCCCCAGGGGCAGTTCTTC
>NA|TRBJ2-1|TRBV5-1|NA
CASRERGMSSNEQFF
TGCGCCAGCAGGGAAAGGGGGATGAGCTCCAATGAGCAGTTCTTC
>TRBD2|TRBJ2-1|TRBV4-1|NA
CASSRGRVTSGRAGYNEQFF
TGCGCCAGCAGCCGGGGCCGGGTTACTAGCGGGAGGGCCGGCTACAATGAGCAGTTCTTC
>NA|TRBJ2-7|TRBV7-2|NA
CASSWRGGSYEQYF
TGTGCCAGCAGCTGGCGCGGAGGCTCCTACGAGCAGTACTTC